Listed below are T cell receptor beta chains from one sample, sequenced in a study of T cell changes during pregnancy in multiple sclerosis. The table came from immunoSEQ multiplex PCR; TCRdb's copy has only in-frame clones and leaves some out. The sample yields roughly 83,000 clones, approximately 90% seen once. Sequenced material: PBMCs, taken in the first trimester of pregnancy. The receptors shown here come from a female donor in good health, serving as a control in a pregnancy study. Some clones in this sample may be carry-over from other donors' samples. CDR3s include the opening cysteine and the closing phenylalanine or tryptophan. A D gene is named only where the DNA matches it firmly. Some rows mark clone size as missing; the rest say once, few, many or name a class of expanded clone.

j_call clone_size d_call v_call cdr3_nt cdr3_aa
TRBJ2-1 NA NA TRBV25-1 TGTGCCAGCAGTGAAGGGTCTAGGTATAATGAGCAGTTCTTC CASSEGSRYNEQFF
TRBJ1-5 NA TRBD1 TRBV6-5 TGTGCCAGCAGTCGGACAGGGGACAATCAGCCCCAGCATTTT CASSRTGDNQPQHF
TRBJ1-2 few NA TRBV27 TGTGCCAGTCGTCAGGGGAGTGGCTACACCTTC CASRQGSGYTF
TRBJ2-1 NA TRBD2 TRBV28 TGTGCCAGCAGCACAAGCGGGAGGTCCTACAATGAGCAGTTCTTC CASSTSGRSYNEQFF
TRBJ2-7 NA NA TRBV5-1 TGCGCCAGCAGCTTGGAGGGGATCTACGAGCAGTACTTC CASSLEGIYEQYF
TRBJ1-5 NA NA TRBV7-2 TGTGCCAGCAGCCAAGAACAGAACCAACCCCAGCATTTT CASSQEQNQPQHF
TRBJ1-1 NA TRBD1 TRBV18 TGTGCCAGCTCACCACCCGGGACAGGGGTCGGACTGAGAGCTTTCTTT CASSPPGTGVGLRAFF
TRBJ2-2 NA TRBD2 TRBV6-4 TGTGCCAGCAGTGAGGGGGGGAGCGGGGAGCTGTTTTTT CASSEGGSGELFF
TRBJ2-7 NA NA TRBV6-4 TGTGCCAGCAGAGGGGACACCCCCTACGAGCAGTACTTC CASRGDTPYEQYF
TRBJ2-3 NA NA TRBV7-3 TGTGCCAGCAGCTTAGAATTAGAATCAACGCAGTATTTT CASSLELESTQYF
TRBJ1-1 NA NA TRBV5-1 TGCGCCAGCTCTGTTAACACTGAAGCTTTCTTT CASSVNTEAFF
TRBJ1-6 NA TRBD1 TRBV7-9 TGTGCCAGCAGCCCAAGCTCCAGACAGGGGAATTCACCCCTCCACTTT CASSPSSRQGNSPLHF
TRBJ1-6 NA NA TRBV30 TGTGCCTGGAAAGTACAGTATAATTCACCCCTCCACTTT CAWKVQYNSPLHF
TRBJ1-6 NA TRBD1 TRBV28 TGTGCCAGCAGTGTAGGGGACAGAAATTCACCCCTCCACTTT CASSVGDRNSPLHF
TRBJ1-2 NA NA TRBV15 TGTGCCACCAGCGGGCGAGGGAGGGCGAGAAACTATGGCTACACCTTC CATSGRGRARNYGYTF
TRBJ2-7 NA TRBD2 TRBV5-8 TGTGCCAGCAGCTTGGAAATAGCGGGGTCATCCGAGCAGTACTTC CASSLEIAGSSEQYF
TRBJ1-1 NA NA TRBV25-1 TGTGCCAGCAGTGAAACTAGCTGGGCGAGAGCTTTCTTT CASSETSWARAFF
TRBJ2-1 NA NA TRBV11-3 TGTGCCAGCAGCTTATCCGACTTTCACAATGAGCAGTTCTTC CASSLSDFHNEQFF
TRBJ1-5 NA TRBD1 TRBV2 TGTGCCAGCAGTGAGGGACAGAGTAGCAATCAGCCCCAGCATTTT CASSEGQSSNQPQHF
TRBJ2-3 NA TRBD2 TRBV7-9 TGTGCCAGCAGCTTATCGGCGGGGGTGGTGGATACGCAGTATTTT CASSLSAGVVDTQYF
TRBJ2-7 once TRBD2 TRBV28 TGTGCCAGCAGCGGGTGGGTAGCGGGGGCCTACGAGCAGTACTTC CASSGWVAGAYEQYF
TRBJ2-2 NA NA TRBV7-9 TGTGCCAGCAGCACGTTTCGACCCCCGGTAGGAGGCGCCGGGGAGCTGTTTTTT CASSTFRPPVGGAGELFF
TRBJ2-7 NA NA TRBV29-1 TGCAGCGTTGAAGATCGATCGGGAGAACCCTACGAGCAGTACTTC CSVEDRSGEPYEQYF
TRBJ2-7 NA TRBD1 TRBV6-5 TGTGCCAGCAGTTACTCGAGGGGGCAGGCCTACGAGCAGTACTTC CASSYSRGQAYEQYF
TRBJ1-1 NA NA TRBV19 TGTGCCAGTAGTAGCTCCGGGACATCGAACACTGAAGCTTTCTTT CASSSSGTSNTEAFF
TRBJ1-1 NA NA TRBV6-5 TGTGCCAGCAGTTATGATCTGATGGCGGACACTGAAGCTTTCTTT CASSYDLMADTEAFF
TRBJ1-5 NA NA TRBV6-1 TGTGCCAGCAGTGACAGGCTATTGGAGCCCCAGCATTTT CASSDRLLEPQHF
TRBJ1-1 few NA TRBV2 TGTGCCAGCAGTGAATCTGAGGACACTGAAGCTTTCTTT CASSESEDTEAFF
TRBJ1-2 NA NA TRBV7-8 TGTGCCAGCAGCTTATTTTCGGGGAACACGAACTATGGCTACACCTTC CASSLFSGNTNYGYTF
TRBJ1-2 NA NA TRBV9 TGTGCCAGCAGCGTAGATCCCACAAACTATGGCTACACCTTC CASSVDPTNYGYTF
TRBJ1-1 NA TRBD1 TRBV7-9 TGTGCCAGCAGCCTATATGACAGGGCCACTGAAGCTTTCTTT CASSLYDRATEAFF
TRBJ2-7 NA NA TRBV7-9 TGTGCCAGCAGCTTAAGTTCCTGGGGGGGGCGATACGAGCAGTACTTC CASSLSSWGGRYEQYF
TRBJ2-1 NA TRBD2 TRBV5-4 TGTGCCAGCAGCTTTACGATAGCGGGAGAACATGAGCAGTTCTTC CASSFTIAGEHEQFF
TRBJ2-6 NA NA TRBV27 TGTGCCAGCAGTACGGCCATGGGGAGAGGGGCCAACGTCCTGACTTTC CASSTAMGRGANVLTF
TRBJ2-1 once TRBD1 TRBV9 TGTGCCAGCAGCGTAGAAGGACAGGGGATTGAGCAGTTCTTC CASSVEGQGIEQFF
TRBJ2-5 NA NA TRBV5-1 TGCGCCAGCAGCTTGGGGGGAGGCGAGACCCAGTACTTC CASSLGGGETQYF
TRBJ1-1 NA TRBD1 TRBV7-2 TGTGCCAGCAGCTTACCAGTAAAGGGACAGATGAACACTGAAGCTTTCTTT CASSLPVKGQMNTEAFF
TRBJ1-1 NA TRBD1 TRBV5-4 TGTGCCAGCAGCTCCCAGGGGGCGAACACTGAAGCTTTCTTT CASSSQGANTEAFF
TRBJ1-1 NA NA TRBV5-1 TGCGCCAGCAGCTTGGGACAATTTAACACTGAAGCTTTCTTT CASSLGQFNTEAFF
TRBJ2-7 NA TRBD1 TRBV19 TGTGCCAGTAGTCTCCGAGACAGGGACAGGGGCCCGTACGAGCAGTACTTC CASSLRDRDRGPYEQYF
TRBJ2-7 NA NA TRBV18 TGTGCCAGCTCACTCGCCCCAGGTACCGAGCAGTACTTC CASSLAPGTEQYF
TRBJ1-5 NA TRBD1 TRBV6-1 TGTGCCAGCAGTGAAGAGTCATGGACAGGATATCAGCCCCAGCATTTT CASSEESWTGYQPQHF
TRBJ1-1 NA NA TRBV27 TGTGCCAGCAGTTTAGTACAGAACACTGAAGCTTTCTTT CASSLVQNTEAFF
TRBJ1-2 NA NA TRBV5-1 TGCGCCAGCAGCTTGACAACCTACCAAAGCAGGTTCGGTAACTATGGCTACACCTTC CASSLTTYQSRFGNYGYTF
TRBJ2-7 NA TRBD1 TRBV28 TGTGCCAGCAGCCCACACCGAGGGCGGCAGGGGGACGAGCAGTACTTC CASSPHRGRQGDEQYF
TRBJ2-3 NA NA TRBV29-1 TGCAGCGCCGGAACCACTAGGGATACGCAGTATTTT CSAGTTRDTQYF
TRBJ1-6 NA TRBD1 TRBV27 TGTGCCAGCAGTTCCAGACAGGGGCTAATTCGGGCGACAAATTCACCCCTCCACTTT CASSSRQGLIRATNSPLHF
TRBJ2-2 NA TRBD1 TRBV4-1 TGCGCCAGCAGTCAGAACAGGGGCCCCGGGGAGCTGTTTTTT CASSQNRGPGELFF
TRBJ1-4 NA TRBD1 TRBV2 TGTGCCAGCAGTGGGCCCGACAGGGACACTAATGAAAAACTGTTTTTT CASSGPDRDTNEKLFF
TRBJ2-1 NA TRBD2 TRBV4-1 TGCGCCAGCAGCCAACCCTTGGCTAGCGGGAGCAATGAGCAGTTCTTC CASSQPLASGSNEQFF
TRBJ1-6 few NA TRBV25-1 TGTGCCAGCAGTGAGTTAGGGGATTCACCCCTCCACTTT CASSELGDSPLHF
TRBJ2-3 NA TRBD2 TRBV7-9 TGTGCCAGCAGCTCCGAACGGGGGGTAACAGATACGCAGTATTTT CASSSERGVTDTQYF
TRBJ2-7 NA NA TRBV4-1 TGCGCCAGCAGCCAAGAGTCGACAGTCCGGACCTACGAGCAGTACTTC CASSQESTVRTYEQYF
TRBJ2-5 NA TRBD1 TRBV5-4 TGTGCCAGCAGCCTTGCGGGACAGGGGACGTCATGGTACCAAGAGACCCAGTACTTC CASSLAGQGTSWYQETQYF
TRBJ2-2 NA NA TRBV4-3 TGCGCCAGCAGCCAAGAGTACAGCACCGGGGAGCTGTTTTTT CASSQEYSTGELFF
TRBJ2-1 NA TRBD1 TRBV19 TGTGCCAGTAGTACAGGGGGCGCGGTGGACAATGAGCAGTTCTTC CASSTGGAVDNEQFF
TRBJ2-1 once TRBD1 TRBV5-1 TGCGCCACCAACCGGGACAGGGGACCCTCCTACAATGAGCAGTTCTTC CATNRDRGPSYNEQFF
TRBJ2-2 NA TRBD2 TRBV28 TGTGCCAGCAGTTCAGGGGGGCTAGCGGGACGTGGGGAGCTGTTTTTT CASSSGGLAGRGELFF